Each of the 9 T cell receptor beta chains below was sequenced from the same sample in a study of cytomegalovirus exposure and HLA in healthy donors. The PCR made use of 60 Vbeta and 13 Jbeta primers. The data were produced by immunoSEQ multiplex PCR, yet TCRdb's version contains in-frame clones alone and is incomplete. The sample totals tens of thousands of clones. The source material was PBMCs. These receptors all come from a female donor in good health and CMV-seropositive.

The chain combines TRBV6-5 with TRBJ1-6, with TRBD1 identical over 8 bases. Germline V gene data show CDR1 as MNHEY and CDR2 as SVGAGI. Unmatched junction bases numbered 5, after V lost 5 bases and J lost 8 bases. The CDR3 spans 14 residues. This CDR3 reads CASSPGQGYSPLHF. The CDR3, as DNA: TGTGCCAGCAGTCCTGGACAGGGATATTCACCCCTCCACTTT.

V is TRBV6-5 and J is TRBJ1-6; unclear D gene. Germline loops: CDR1 MNHEY, CDR2 SVGAGI. The CDR3 loop spans 14 amino acids. V lost 4 bases and J 13 bases, leaving 17 bases between the germline ends. The chain's CDR3 is CASSSPGQRTPLHF. The DNA for the CDR3 is TGTGCCAGCAGTTCTCCGGGCCAGAGGACTCCCCTCCACTTT.

The chain employs TRBV10-3 and TRBJ1-2; 9 nucleotides line up with TRBD1. V shed 0 bases and J 5 bases; nucleotides not matched to a gene: 10. The CDR3 consists of 17 residues. CDR1 and CDR2 (germline): ENHRY, SYGVKD. The CDR3 bases are TGTGCCATCAGTGAGTCGGGAAGGACAGGGGATAGGTATGGCTACACCTTC. It codes for CAISESGRTGDRYGYTF.

This chain uses TRBV12-5 with TRBJ2-1; 8 bases agree with TRBD2. The CDR3 consists of 11 residues. Germline loops: CDR1 LGHNT, CDR2 FRNRAP. The V segment lost 5 bases and the J segment 14 bases; nucleotides outside the gene matches: 5. The CDR3 here is CASGREGIKFF. In DNA, the CDR3 is TGTGCTAGTGGTCGGGAGGGTATAAAGTTCTTC.

The chain couples TRBV6-5 to TRBJ2-3; a possible D gene is TRBD2 (7 bases). V lost 4 bases and J lost 4, with 12 bases in between. The germline V gene has CDR1 MNHEY and CDR2 SVGAGI. The CDR3 is 14 residues long. The CDR3 DNA reads TGTGCCAGCAGTTCGGGGGGCAGCGCAGATACGCAGTATTTT. Its translation: CASSSGGSADTQYF.

The CDR3 sequence: CARSLSKREPYNEQFF. The DNA for the CDR3 is TGTGCCAGAAGCTTGAGCAAACGGGAGCCTTACAATGAGCAGTTCTTC. This chain connects TRBV5-3 to TRBJ2-1; weak D call: TRBD2 (6 bases). TRBV5-3 is marked as an open reading frame, function uncertain. V was cut by 1 base and J by 4 bases, with 15 bases left in between. The CDR3 sequence is 16 residues long.

The chain couples TRBV5-1 to TRBJ1-4; D is possibly TRBD1 (6 bases). CDR1 and CDR2 from the germline V gene are SGHRS and YFSETQ. This CDR3 spans 14 amino acids. V lost 1 base, J lost 4 bases, and 8 bases lay in between. The CDR3 protein is CASSLMDSNEKLFF. The CDR3 DNA is TGCGCCAGCAGCTTGATGGACAGTAATGAAAAACTGTTTTTT.

The rearrangement joins TRBV5-4 to TRBJ2-7, with D possibly being TRBD2 (6 bases). CDR1 is SGHNT, CDR2 YYREEE, per germline (reference sequence). Deletions cut 1 base from V and 1 base from J, with 12 bases between. CDR3 length equals 15 residues. CDR3 sequence reads: CASSLPGEGSYEQYF. In DNA, the CDR3 is TGTGCCAGCAGCTTGCCGGGGGAAGGATCCTACGAGCAGTACTTC.

This chain links TRBV6-1 with TRBJ2-7; a possible D gene is TRBD2 (5 bases). V shed 6 bases and J shed 2 bases, with 17 bases lying between them. CDR3 length: 15 residues. The germline CDR1 and CDR2 sequences are MNHNS and SASEGT. CDR3 region: CASSLTRGSAYEQYF. For the CDR3, the DNA is TGTGCCAGCAGCCTCACTCGAGGGAGCGCCTACGAGCAGTACTTC.